A selection of T cell receptor beta chains follows, all from one sample in a study of PD-L1 blockade in urothelial cancer. Here immunoSEQ multiplex PCR was the method, and the copy in TCRdb shows in-frame clones only, minus some. The sample records about 85,000 clones, roughly 84% being singletons. Sample: PBMCs, taken around atezolizumab (anti-PD-L1) treatment. These receptors came from a man in his fifties or sixties with urothelial cancer. CDR3s include the opening cysteine and the closing phenylalanine or tryptophan. The order of the fields is V gene, J gene, D gene, CDR3 protein. The D gene is left open where the match is weak.

TRBV7-3	TRBJ1-5	-	CASSMSTGSNQPQHF
TRBV11-1	TRBJ1-6	-	CASSLGGESSPLHF
TRBV19	TRBJ2-7	TRBD2	CASSIDSGGYEQYF
TRBV7-2	TRBJ2-7	-	CASSSRDRWSSYEQYF
TRBV19	TRBJ2-1	-	CASSIRREDEQFF
TRBV19	TRBJ2-7	-	CASRDRRGTYEQYF
TRBV30	TRBJ1-2	TRBD1	CAWREPHHRTGRGYTF
TRBV19	TRBJ1-5	TRBD1	CASSTGTVNQPQHF
TRBV9	TRBJ1-1	TRBD1	CASGGQGLNTEAFF
TRBV18	TRBJ1-2	TRBD1	CASSPTGAGSVGYTF
TRBV7-8	TRBJ2-3	TRBD1	CASSLDNRGPLDTQYF
TRBV5-3	TRBJ1-4	TRBD1	CARSYCFRGVNEKLFF
TRBV30	TRBJ1-1	-	CAWSPGVGNTEAFF
TRBV5-6	TRBJ1-2	-	CASSIQGFNYGYTF
TRBV9	TRBJ1-5	-	CASSVTGTPDLPQHF
TRBV18	TRBJ2-1	TRBD1	CASSPDRWDEQFF
TRBV6-1	TRBJ1-3	-	CASLSDWSGNTIYF
TRBV10-3	TRBJ1-1	-	CAISESGIYYTEAFF
TRBV15	TRBJ2-7	TRBD2	CATSRIAGTAYEQYF
TRBV7-2	TRBJ1-3	TRBD1	CASSFDRGPGNTIYF
TRBV29-1	TRBJ2-4	-	CSVDVQNIQYF
TRBV7-2	TRBJ2-7	TRBD2	CASSLVMNSGTKTYEQYF
TRBV5-6	TRBJ1-1	-	CASSFRGAGMNTEAFF
TRBV7-9	TRBJ2-5	TRBD1	CASSRGQVETQYF
TRBV5-5	TRBJ1-5	-	CASSFRELNQPQHF
TRBV4-3	TRBJ2-1	TRBD2	CASSQDILAGEPSSYNEQFF
TRBV4-3	TRBJ2-1	-	CASSQDHRGGSYNEQFF
TRBV30	TRBJ1-1	-	CAWRAGNSEAFF
TRBV13	TRBJ2-7	TRBD2	CASSFALAGFSYEQYF
TRBV4-1	TRBJ1-5	-	CASSHFGNQPQHF
TRBV19	TRBJ1-2	TRBD1	CASSRGQGIANYGYTF
TRBV7-2	TRBJ2-5	-	CASTTPGSETQYF
TRBV11-3	TRBJ2-7	-	CASSLRSGVYEQYF
TRBV15	TRBJ1-4	-	CATSREGGRTNEKLFF
TRBV9	TRBJ2-5	-	CASSVEGHGETQYF